This entry is about one T cell receptor beta chain. Its antigen is unidentified. This CDR3 has 11 amino acids. V dropped 6 bases and J dropped 5 bases, with 8 bases sitting between them. CDR1 is SQVTM and CDR2 is ANQGSEA in the germline V gene. The sample is drawn from a study of identical twins. Findings and limits, study-wide: With abundant cord blood beta clonotypes, insertions were fewer; memory repertoires showed no such pattern.

MiXCR, applied by TCRdb to the 5' RACE reads, yields one record per CDR3 protein. The repertoire holds hundreds of thousands of distinct CDR3 sequences, with roughly 18% as singletons. Everyone who gave samples was a healthy Caucasian. These data also featured in a second study, about T cells expressing NK-cell markers. This second report adds: Whether expanded NKG2C+ T cell clones were HCMV specific stayed uncertain.

V usage is TRBV29-1 and J usage is TRBJ2-1, with D perhaps assigned TRBD1 or TRBD2 (5 bases each). The specimen was PBMCs. The clonotype was recovered from a young woman in good health. The CDR3 sequence: CSVGVDNEQFF. The CDR3 bases are TGCAGCGTGGGGGTAGACAATGAGCAGTTCTTC.